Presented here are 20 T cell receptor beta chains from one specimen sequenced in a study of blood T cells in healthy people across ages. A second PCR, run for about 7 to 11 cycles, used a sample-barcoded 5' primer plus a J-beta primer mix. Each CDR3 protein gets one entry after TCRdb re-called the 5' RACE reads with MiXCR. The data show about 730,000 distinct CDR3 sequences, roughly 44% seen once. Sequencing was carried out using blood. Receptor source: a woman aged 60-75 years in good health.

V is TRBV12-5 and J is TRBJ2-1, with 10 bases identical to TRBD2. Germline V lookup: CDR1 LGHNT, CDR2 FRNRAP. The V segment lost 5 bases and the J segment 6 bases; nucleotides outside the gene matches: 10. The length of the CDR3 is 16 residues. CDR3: CASGPLLAGVSNEQFF. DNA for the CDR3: TGTGCTAGTGGTCCCCTCCTAGCGGGGGTGAGCAATGAGCAGTTCTTC.

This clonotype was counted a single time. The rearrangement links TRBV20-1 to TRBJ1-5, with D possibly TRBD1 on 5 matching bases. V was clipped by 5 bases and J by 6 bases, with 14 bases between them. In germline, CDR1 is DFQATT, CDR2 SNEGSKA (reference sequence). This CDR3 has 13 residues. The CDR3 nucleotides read TGCAGTGCTCCCCGGGACGTTGGTCAGCCCCAGCATTTT. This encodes CSAPRDVGQPQHF.

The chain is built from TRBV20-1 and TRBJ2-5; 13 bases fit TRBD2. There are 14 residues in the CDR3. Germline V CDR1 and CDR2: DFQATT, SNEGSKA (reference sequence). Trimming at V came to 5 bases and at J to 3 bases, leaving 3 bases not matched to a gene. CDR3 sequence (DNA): TGCAGTGCTCCCGGGACTAGCGGGGAAGAGACCCAGTACTTC. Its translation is CSAPGTSGEETQYF.

CDR3 region: CATSRDLGTGYTQYF. CDR3 coding DNA: TGTGCCACCAGCAGAGATTTGGGTACAGGGTATACGCAGTATTTT. The chain has TRBV15 and TRBJ2-3; possibly TRBD1 for D (6 bases). In germline, CDR1 is LNHNV, CDR2 YYDKDF (reference sequence). The V and J ends lost 0 bases and 7 bases respectively, with 14 bases between them. This CDR3 comprises 15 residues.

CDR3 residues: CASSVVRGAQETQYF. CDR3 coding DNA: TGTGCCAGCAGTGTGGTGCGGGGGGCCCAAGAGACCCAGTACTTC. The V call is TRBV2, the J call TRBJ2-5, with 8 bases fitting TRBD2. V trimming: 4 bases; J trimming: 1 base; junction bases outside the gene matches: 5. Germline V lookup: CDR1 SNHLY, CDR2 FYNNEI. This CDR3 has 15 amino acids.

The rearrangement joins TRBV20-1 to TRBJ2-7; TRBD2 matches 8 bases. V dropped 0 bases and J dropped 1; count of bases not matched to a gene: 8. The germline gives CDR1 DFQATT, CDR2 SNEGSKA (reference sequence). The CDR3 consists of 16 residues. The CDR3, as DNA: TGCAGTGCTAGAGATCTAGGACTAGCTCCTTCCTACGAGCAGTACTTC. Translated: CSARDLGLAPSYEQYF.

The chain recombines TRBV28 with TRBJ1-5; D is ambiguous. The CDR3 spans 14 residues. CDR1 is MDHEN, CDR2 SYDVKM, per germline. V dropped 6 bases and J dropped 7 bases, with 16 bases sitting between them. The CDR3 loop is CASSHPEGGQPQHF. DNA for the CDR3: TGTGCCAGCAGCCACCCTGAGGGCGGCCAGCCCCAGCATTTT.

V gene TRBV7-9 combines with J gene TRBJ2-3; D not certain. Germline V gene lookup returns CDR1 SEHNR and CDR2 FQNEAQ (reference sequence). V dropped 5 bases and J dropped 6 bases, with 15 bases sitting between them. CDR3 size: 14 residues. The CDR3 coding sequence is TGTGCCAGCAGCCTCGATACTTCCCTCGATACGCAGTATTTT. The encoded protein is CASSLDTSLDTQYF. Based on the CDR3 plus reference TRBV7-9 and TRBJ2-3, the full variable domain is DTGVSQNPRHKITKRGQNVTFRCDPISEHNRLYWYRQTLGQGPEFLTYFQNEAQLEKSRLLSDRFSAERPKGSFSTLEIQRTEQGDSAMYLCASSLDTSLDTQYFGPGTRLTVL.

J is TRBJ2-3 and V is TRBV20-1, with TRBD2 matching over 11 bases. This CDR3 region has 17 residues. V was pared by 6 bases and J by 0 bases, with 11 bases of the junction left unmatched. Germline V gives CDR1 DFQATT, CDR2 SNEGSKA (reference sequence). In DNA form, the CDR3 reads TGCAGTGCCCCCCAATCTAGCGGGGGGTCAAGCACAGATACGCAGTATTTT. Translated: CSAPQSSGGSSTDTQYF.

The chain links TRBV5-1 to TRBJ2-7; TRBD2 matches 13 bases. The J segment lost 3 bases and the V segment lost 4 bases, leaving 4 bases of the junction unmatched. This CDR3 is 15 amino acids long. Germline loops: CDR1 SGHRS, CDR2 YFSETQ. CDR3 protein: CASSGGTSGNYEQYF. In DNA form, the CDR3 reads TGCGCCAGCAGCGGAGGGACTAGCGGGAACTACGAGCAGTACTTC.

The CDR3: CALDEAGVHEQYF. DNA for the CDR3: TGTGCCCTCGACGAGGCAGGGGTCCACGAGCAGTACTTC. The J gene is TRBJ2-7, the V gene TRBV30; the D gene is possibly TRBD1 (6 bases). Per germline, CDR1 GTSNPN and CDR2 SVGIG (reference sequence). CDR3 size: 13 residues. With 8 bases removed from V and 5 bases from J, the gap between germline ends came to 19 bases.

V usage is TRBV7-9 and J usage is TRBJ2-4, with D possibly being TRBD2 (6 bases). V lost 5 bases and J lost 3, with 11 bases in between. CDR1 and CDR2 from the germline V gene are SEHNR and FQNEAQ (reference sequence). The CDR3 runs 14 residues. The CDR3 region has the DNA TGTGCCAGCAGCCTGGAGGGTGGCAAAAACATTCAGTACTTC. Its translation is CASSLEGGKNIQYF.

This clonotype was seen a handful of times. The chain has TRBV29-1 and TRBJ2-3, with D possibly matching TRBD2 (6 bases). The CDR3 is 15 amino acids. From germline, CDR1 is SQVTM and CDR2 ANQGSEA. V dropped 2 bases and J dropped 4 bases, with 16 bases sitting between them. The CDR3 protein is CSVERAGGAPDTQYF. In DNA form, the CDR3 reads TGCAGCGTTGAACGGGCTGGAGGGGCTCCAGATACGCAGTATTTT.

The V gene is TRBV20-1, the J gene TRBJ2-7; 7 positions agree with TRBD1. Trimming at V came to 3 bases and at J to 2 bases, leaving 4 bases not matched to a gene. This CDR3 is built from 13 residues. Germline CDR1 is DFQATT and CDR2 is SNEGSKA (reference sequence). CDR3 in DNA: TGCAGTGCTAGTGCCACAGGGGCCTACGAGCAGTACTTC. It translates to CSASATGAYEQYF.

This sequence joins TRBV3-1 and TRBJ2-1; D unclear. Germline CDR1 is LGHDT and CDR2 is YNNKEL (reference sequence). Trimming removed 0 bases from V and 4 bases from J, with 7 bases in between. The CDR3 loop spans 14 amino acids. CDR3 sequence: CASSQDLIYNEQFF. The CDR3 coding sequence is TGTGCCAGCAGCCAAGATCTCATATACAATGAGCAGTTCTTC.

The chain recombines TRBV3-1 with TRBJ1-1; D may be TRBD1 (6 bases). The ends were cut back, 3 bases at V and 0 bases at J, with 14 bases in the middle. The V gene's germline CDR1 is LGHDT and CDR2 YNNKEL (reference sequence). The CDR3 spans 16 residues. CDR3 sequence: CASSHTGTKMNTEAFF. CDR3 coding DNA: TGTGCCAGCAGCCATACAGGGACCAAAATGAACACTGAAGCTTTCTTT.

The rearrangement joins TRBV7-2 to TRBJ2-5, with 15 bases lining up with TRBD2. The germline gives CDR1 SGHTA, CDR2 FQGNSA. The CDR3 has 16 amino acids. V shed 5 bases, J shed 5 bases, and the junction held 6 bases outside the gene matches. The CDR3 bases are TGTGCCAGCAGCAAGGGACTAGCGGGGGGCCGGGAGACCCAGTACTTC. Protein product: CASSKGLAGGRETQYF.

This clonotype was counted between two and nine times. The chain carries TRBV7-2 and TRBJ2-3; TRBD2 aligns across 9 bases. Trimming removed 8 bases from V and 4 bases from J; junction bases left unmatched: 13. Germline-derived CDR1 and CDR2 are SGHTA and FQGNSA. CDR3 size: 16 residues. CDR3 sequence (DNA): TGTGCCAGCCGTGCGAGGGGCGGGAGGGCCGCAGATACGCAGTATTTT. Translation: CASRARGGRAADTQYF. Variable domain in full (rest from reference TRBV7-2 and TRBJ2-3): GAGVSQSPSNKVTEKGKDVELRCDPISGHTALYWYRQSLGQGLEFLIYFQGNSAPDKSGLPSDRFSAERTGGSVSTLTIQRTQQEDSAVYLCASRARGGRAADTQYFGPGTRLTVL.

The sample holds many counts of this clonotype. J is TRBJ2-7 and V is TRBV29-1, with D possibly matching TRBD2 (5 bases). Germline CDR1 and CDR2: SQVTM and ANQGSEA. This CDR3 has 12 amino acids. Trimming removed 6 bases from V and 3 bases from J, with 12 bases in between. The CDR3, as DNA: TGCAGCGTCCGCCCCACTAGCTACGAGCAGTACTTC. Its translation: CSVRPTSYEQYF.

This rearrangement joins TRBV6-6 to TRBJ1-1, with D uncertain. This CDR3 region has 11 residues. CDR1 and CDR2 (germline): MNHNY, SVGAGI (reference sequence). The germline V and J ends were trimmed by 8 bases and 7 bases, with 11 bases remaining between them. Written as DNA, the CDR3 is TGTGCCAGCGGAGGCCAGAGTGAAGCTTTCTTT. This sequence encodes CASGGQSEAFF.